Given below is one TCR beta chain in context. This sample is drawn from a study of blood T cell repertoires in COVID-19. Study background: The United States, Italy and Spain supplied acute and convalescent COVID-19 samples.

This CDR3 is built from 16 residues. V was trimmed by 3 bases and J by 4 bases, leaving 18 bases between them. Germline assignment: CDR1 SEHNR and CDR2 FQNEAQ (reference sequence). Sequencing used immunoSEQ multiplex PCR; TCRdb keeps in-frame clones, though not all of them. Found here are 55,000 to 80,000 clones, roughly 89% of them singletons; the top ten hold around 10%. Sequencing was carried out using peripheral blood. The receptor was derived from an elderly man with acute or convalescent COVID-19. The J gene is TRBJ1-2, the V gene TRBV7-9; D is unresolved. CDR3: CASSFDRTVSGYGYTF. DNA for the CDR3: TGTGCCAGCAGCTTCGATCGAACAGTCAGCGGCTATGGCTACACCTTC.